This entry lists 18 T cell receptor beta chains sequenced from one sample in a study of blood T cell repertoires in COVID-19. Assay: immunoSEQ multiplex PCR; the TCRdb copy retains only in-frame clones and omits some. The table records about 410,000 clones, around 89% of them present only once. The specimen sequenced was peripheral blood. The receptor set was obtained from a woman between 40 and 55 years old with COVID-19, enrolled during active disease.

This clone was observed a few times. The rearrangement links TRBV28 to TRBJ1-2, with TRBD1 matching 7 bases. The CDR3 covers 12 residues. V lost 7 bases to trimming and J lost 5 bases; unmatched junction nucleotides: 4. The germline V gene encodes CDR1 MDHEN and CDR2 SYDVKM. For the CDR3, the DNA is TGTGCCAGCACTCCAGGGGGTTATGGCTACACCTTC. Translated, it gives CASTPGGYGYTF.

In nucleotides, the CDR3 is TGTGCCAGTATCCCCGCAGGGGGCACTGGAAAACTGTTTTTT. It yields the protein CASIPAGGTGKLFF. The gene calls are TRBV19 and TRBJ1-4; TRBD1 matches at 8 bases. The CDR3 has 14 residues. J was trimmed by 10 bases and V by 7 bases; bases with no gene match: 11. Germline lookup yields CDR1 LNHDA and CDR2 SQIVND (reference sequence).

The CDR3 is CASSGRKGRGVYGYTF. DNA of the CDR3: TGTGCCAGCAGTGGTAGGAAGGGCAGGGGGGTGTATGGCTACACCTTC. The V gene is TRBV2, the J gene TRBJ1-2; 7 bases map to TRBD1. The CDR3 consists of 16 residues. V dropped 4 bases and J dropped 5; count of bases not matched to a gene: 13. The germline V gene has CDR1 SNHLY and CDR2 FYNNEI.

V and J are TRBV4-2 and TRBJ2-3; TRBD1 matches at 11 bases. CDR3 size: 15 residues. Trimming took 1 base from V and 4 from J; bases not matched to a gene: 1. Per the germline V gene, CDR1 is LGHNA and CDR2 is YNFKEQ. CDR3 residues: CASSQGGQGADTQYF. The CDR3, as DNA: TGTGCCAGCAGCCAAGGGGGACAGGGGGCAGATACGCAGTATTTT.

V is TRBV6-1 and J is TRBJ2-5; the D gene is possibly TRBD2 (6 bases). CDR1 MNHNS and CDR2 SASEGT come from the germline V gene. Trimming removed 2 bases from V and 1 base from J, with 11 bases in between. This CDR3 is built from 15 residues. The CDR3 DNA follows: TGTGCCAGCAGTGAAACGGCGGGACCCCAAGAGACCCAGTACTTC. This gives the protein CASSETAGPQETQYF.

This chain links TRBV28 with TRBJ1-4; tentative D call: TRBD1 (5 bases). This CDR3 region has 10 residues. Germline assignment: CDR1 MDHEN and CDR2 SYDVKM. V was cut by 6 bases and J by 10 bases, with 6 bases left in between. The CDR3 sequence: CASRGGKLFF. CDR3 sequence (DNA): TGTGCCAGCAGGGGGGGAAAACTGTTTTTT.

The V and J genes are TRBV30 and TRBJ2-2; 12 bases map to TRBD1. There are 18 residues in the CDR3. Germline lookup yields CDR1 GTSNPN and CDR2 SVGIG (reference sequence). V lost 0 bases, J lost 7 bases, and 12 bases stayed unmatched. CDR3 sequence: CAWSVLGGQGARNGELFF. The CDR3 DNA reads as TGTGCCTGGAGTGTACTAGGGGGACAGGGGGCGAGGAACGGGGAGCTGTTTTTT. Based on the CDR3 plus reference TRBV30 and TRBJ2-2, the full variable domain is SQTIHQWPATLVQPVGSPLSLECTVEGTSNPNLYWYRQAAGRGLQLLFYSVGIGQISSEVPQNLSASRPQDRQFILSSKKLLLSDSGFYLCAWSVLGGQGARNGELFFGEGSRLTVL.

A word on this clone: Different DNA sequences within this sample yield the same CDR3. This chain uses TRBV7-9 with TRBJ1-2; 7 positions match TRBD1. Trimming removed 5 bases from V and 2 bases from J; junction bases left unmatched: 2. The CDR3 covers 13 residues. In germline, CDR1 is SEHNR, CDR2 FQNEAQ (reference sequence). The DNA for the CDR3 is TGTGCCAGCAGCCTGGGACAGAACTATGGCTACACCTTC. Translating gives CASSLGQNYGYTF.

Concerning this clone: Other DNA variants within this sample encode the same CDR3. V usage is TRBV7-2 and J usage is TRBJ1-2; D is possibly TRBD1 (6 bases). From germline, CDR1 is SGHTA and CDR2 FQGNSA. V was trimmed by 3 bases and J by 2 bases, leaving 10 bases between them. CDR3 length: 14 residues. The CDR3 here is CASSFGGANYGYTF. The CDR3 DNA reads TGTGCCAGCAGCTTCGGGGGGGCAAACTATGGCTACACCTTC.

The chain joins TRBV7-8 to TRBJ2-7, with TRBD2 identical over 10 bases. This CDR3 region has 16 residues. The V gene end was trimmed by 4 bases and the J gene end by 5 bases; junction bases not matched to a gene: 11. CDR1 and CDR2 (germline): SGHVS, FQNEAQ. The CDR3 DNA reads TGTGCCAGCAGCTACCTAGCGGGAGCGAAGGGCCACGAGCAGTACTTC. This sequence encodes CASSYLAGAKGHEQYF.

The J gene is TRBJ1-2, the V gene TRBV27; 9 nucleotides line up with TRBD1. The V gene end was trimmed by 4 bases and the J gene end by 9 bases; junction bases not matched to a gene: 9. Germline lookup yields CDR1 MNHEY and CDR2 SMNVEV (reference sequence). The CDR3 is 14 residues long. As DNA, the CDR3 is TGTGCCAGCAGTTCCGCCGGGACAGGGATACGCTACACCTTC. This encodes CASSSAGTGIRYTF.

The chain couples TRBV10-3 to TRBJ1-2; D unclear. CDR3 length: 12 amino acids. From germline, CDR1 is ENHRY and CDR2 SYGVKD. Between the trimmed V and J ends, which lost 3 bases and 6 bases, there was a span of 8 bases. CDR3 region: CAISDVGDGYTF. CDR3 coding DNA: TGTGCCATCAGTGACGTGGGAGATGGCTACACCTTC.

This clone came up a few times. V and J are TRBV7-9 and TRBJ1-6; 7 nucleotides line up with TRBD1. With 4 bases clipped from V and 8 bases from J, the junction kept 14 bases outside the gene matches. CDR1 SEHNR and CDR2 FQNEAQ come from the germline V gene (reference sequence). The CDR3 extends over 17 amino acids. CDR3 sequence: CASSSGAQGSRHSPLHF. The CDR3 bases are TGTGCCAGCAGCTCCGGGGCACAGGGGAGCCGTCATTCACCCCTCCACTTT.

The chain carries TRBV28 and TRBJ2-1, with 15 bases lining up with TRBD2. The CDR3 extends over 23 amino acids. The germline gives CDR1 MDHEN, CDR2 SYDVKM. Trimming at V came to 5 bases and at J to 0 bases, leaving 20 bases not matched to a gene. CDR3 coding DNA: TGTGCCAGCAGTAGCTTCGGACTAGCGGGAGGGCCGAGGTGGGTCGGCTCCTACAATGAGCAGTTCTTC. This gives the protein CASSSFGLAGGPRWVGSYNEQFF.

The genes are TRBV7-9 and TRBJ2-3, with a possible D match to TRBD2 (5 bases). The CDR3 extends over 14 amino acids. Trimming left V 5 bases short and J 1 base short, with 10 bases between. CDR1 is SEHNR, CDR2 FQNEAQ, per germline (reference sequence). DNA for the CDR3: TGTGCCAGCAGCATCCCCGGGGGCACAGATACGCAGTATTTT. Its translation: CASSIPGGTDTQYF.

This chain connects TRBV4-1 to TRBJ2-5, with 10 bases that match TRBD2. Germline-derived CDR1 and CDR2 are MGHRA and YSYEKL. After removal of 3 bases from V and 1 base from J, the junction contained 5 bases not matched to a gene. CDR3 length: 16 residues. CDR3 amino acids: CASSHGTSGTQETQYF. Written as DNA, the CDR3 is TGCGCCAGCAGCCATGGAACTAGCGGGACCCAAGAGACCCAGTACTTC.

V gene TRBV7-8 combines with J gene TRBJ2-1; 9 bases fit TRBD2. Germline V gene sequence: CDR1 SGHVS, CDR2 FQNEAQ. This CDR3 is 13 amino acids long. V gave up 5 bases and J gave up 9 bases; unmatched junction bases: 5. CDR3: CASSRGLASEQFF. The CDR3 bases are TGTGCCAGCAGCCGCGGACTAGCGAGTGAGCAGTTCTTC. The full variable domain, completed using reference TRBV7-8 and TRBJ2-1, is GAGVSQSPRYKVAKRGQDVALRCDPISGHVSLFWYQQALGQGPEFLTYFQNEAQLDKSGLPSDRFFAERPEGSVSTLKIQRTQQEDSAVYLCASSRGLASEQFFGPGTRLTVL.

As DNA, the CDR3 is TGTGCCAGTAGTGTCAGCTCTGGAAACACCATATATTTT. It yields the protein CASSVSSGNTIYF. The V gene is TRBV19, the J gene TRBJ1-3; D gene ambiguous. The V end was cut by 5 bases, the J end by 0 bases, with 5 bases between. The CDR3 is 13 residues long. CDR1 is LNHDA, CDR2 SQIVND, per germline (reference sequence).